These 18 T cell receptor beta chains came from one sample sequenced in a study of long-term antiretroviral therapy in people with HIV. Sequencing relied on immunoSEQ assay v3.0, run at survey level. Sequencing used immunoSEQ multiplex PCR; TCRdb keeps in-frame clones, though not all of them. This sample has 7,500 to 10,000 clones, with about 83% found just once. Here the sequenced sample was unsorted PBMCs, taken 0.3 years before starting antiretroviral therapy. These receptors all stem from a man younger than 45 with HIV.

The chain joins TRBV28 to TRBJ2-7; the D gene is possibly TRBD1 (6 bases). The V gene's germline CDR1 is MDHEN and CDR2 SYDVKM. This CDR3 spans 14 amino acids. V lost 5 bases to trimming and J lost 5 bases, with 16 bases between them. In DNA form, the CDR3 reads TGTGCCAGCAGTCCCCTCACAGGGAAAAACGAGCAGTACTTC. Encoded protein: CASSPLTGKNEQYF.

The rearrangement links TRBV28 to TRBJ2-6; D not certain. Per the germline V gene, CDR1 is MDHEN and CDR2 is SYDVKM. V was trimmed by 6 bases and J by 0 bases, leaving 3 bases between them. The CDR3 is 13 amino acids. CDR3 residues: CASRFSGANVLTF. The CDR3 DNA follows: TGTGCCAGCAGGTTCTCTGGGGCCAACGTCCTGACTTTC.

The chain links TRBV11-2 to TRBJ2-7; no clear D gene. This CDR3 spans 12 amino acids. Germline assignment: CDR1 SGHAT and CDR2 FQNNGV. The V gene lost 5 bases and the J gene lost 6 bases, with 11 bases spanning the gap. CDR3 coding DNA: TGTGCCAGCAGCCTTCAACCGGCCGAGCAGTACTTC. Its protein is CASSLQPAEQYF.

The chain uses TRBV28 and TRBJ2-7, with TRBD1 as a possible D gene (6 bases). CDR3 length equals 13 residues. V dropped 6 bases and J dropped 1 base, with 10 bases sitting between them. Germline lookup yields CDR1 MDHEN and CDR2 SYDVKM. The CDR3 is CASSHGQSYEQYF. CDR3 nucleotides: TGTGCCAGCAGCCACGGACAGTCCTACGAGCAGTACTTC.

The genes are TRBV10-2 and TRBJ2-7; 12 bases map to TRBD2. From germline, CDR1 is WSHSY and CDR2 SAAADI. V shed 4 bases, J shed 4 bases, and the junction held 8 bases outside the gene matches. The CDR3 spans 16 residues. The CDR3 spells CASSGATSGSGYEQYF. The CDR3 DNA sequence: TGCGCCAGCAGTGGTGCGACTAGCGGGAGTGGATACGAGCAGTACTTC.

The chain carries TRBV28 and TRBJ2-7; 9 bases are a match to TRBD1. The CDR3 extends over 14 amino acids. The junction had 6 bases not matched to a gene; V was cut back by 5 bases and J by 4 bases. Germline V gene lookup returns CDR1 MDHEN and CDR2 SYDVKM. DNA for the CDR3: TGTGCCAGCAGTACCGGGACAGGGTCGTACGAGCAGTACTTC. This gives the protein CASSTGTGSYEQYF.

The CDR3 sequence is CASSLADGQGEKLFF. CDR3 sequence (DNA): TGTGCCAGCAGCTTAGCCGACGGACAGGGCGAAAAACTGTTTTTT. This chain joins TRBV11-2 and TRBJ1-4, with 8 bases lining up with TRBD1. This CDR3 has 15 residues. V lost 1 base, J lost 8 bases, and 6 bases stayed unmatched. The germline V gene encodes CDR1 SGHAT and CDR2 FQNNGV. Full variable domain (outside the CDR3, taken from reference TRBV11-2 and TRBJ1-4): EAGVAQSPRYKIIEKRQSVAFWCNPISGHATLYWYQQILGQGPKLLIQFQNNGVVDDSQLPKDRFSAERLKGVDSTLKIQPAKLEDSAVYLCASSLADGQGEKLFFGSGTQLSVL.

The gene calls are TRBV11-2 and TRBJ2-7, with 7 bases fitting TRBD1. V gave up 1 base and J gave up 2 bases; unmatched junction bases: 5. CDR1 and CDR2 (germline): SGHAT, FQNNGV. The CDR3 length is 15 residues. This CDR3 is CASSLAGQVTYEQYF. In nucleotides, the CDR3 is TGTGCCAGCAGCTTAGCCGGACAGGTGACCTACGAGCAGTACTTC.

The chain links TRBV5-1 to TRBJ2-5; no reliable D call. The CDR3 runs 11 residues. Trimming left V 2 bases short and J 5 bases short, with 4 bases between. CDR1 and CDR2 (germline): SGHRS, YFSETQ. CDR3: CASSFMETQYF. CDR3 sequence (DNA): TGCGCCAGCAGCTTTATGGAGACCCAGTACTTC.

The rearrangement links TRBV29-1 to TRBJ1-1; weak D call: TRBD1 (6 bases). The CDR3 is 13 amino acids. Germline CDR1 SQVTM, CDR2 ANQGSEA. V was clipped by 8 bases and J by 0 bases, with 13 bases between them. The DNA for the CDR3 is TGCAGCACTTACACAGGGTTGAACACTGAAGCTTTCTTT. It is translated as CSTYTGLNTEAFF.

This CDR3 is CASSLVPGDTGELFF. In nucleotides, the CDR3 is TGTGCCAGCAGCTTGGTACCGGGGGACACCGGGGAGCTGTTTTTT. The rearrangement uses TRBV7-9 and TRBJ2-2, with D possibly matching TRBD2 (6 bases). CDR1 SEHNR and CDR2 FQNEAQ come from the germline V gene (reference sequence). The CDR3 sequence is 15 residues long. V was cut by 3 bases and J by 3 bases, with 11 bases left in between. The full variable domain, completed using reference TRBV7-9 and TRBJ2-2, is DTGVSQNPRHKITKRGQNVTFRCDPISEHNRLYWYRQTLGQGPEFLTYFQNEAQLEKSRLLSDRFSAERPKGSFSTLEIQRTEQGDSAMYLCASSLVPGDTGELFFGEGSRLTVL.

This chain links TRBV19 with TRBJ2-7, with 8 bases matching TRBD1. The CDR3 has 15 amino acids. V shed 6 bases and J 0 bases; nucleotides not matched to a gene: 7. The germline V gene has CDR1 LNHDA and CDR2 SQIVND (reference sequence). The CDR3 DNA follows: TGTGCCAGTAGCCTAGGACAGGGCTTCTCCTACGAGCAGTACTTC. Residues: CASSLGQGFSYEQYF.

The chain is built from TRBV10-3 and TRBJ1-1; D unresolved. V was trimmed by 2 bases and J by 3 bases, leaving 7 bases between them. Germline values: CDR1 ENHRY, CDR2 SYGVKD. CDR3 length equals 13 residues. As DNA, the CDR3 is TGTGCCATCAGTGAGCTGGGTTACACTGAAGCTTTCTTT. Amino acids: CAISELGYTEAFF.

The rearrangement uses TRBV7-6 and TRBJ1-2, with 8 positions matching TRBD1. Losses at the gene ends were 4 bases for V and 8 bases for J; bases not matched to a gene: 12. The CDR3 sequence is 15 residues long. CDR1 and CDR2 (germline): SGHVS, FNYEAQ. This CDR3 is CASSSRQGIMRGYTF. The DNA for the CDR3 is TGTGCCAGCAGCTCGAGACAGGGGATAATGCGAGGCTACACCTTC.

In nucleotides, the CDR3 is TGTGCCAGCTCACGGGGCCAAGAGACCCAGTACTTC. Residues: CASSRGQETQYF. This chain joins TRBV18 and TRBJ2-5; D is uncertain. Germline lookup yields CDR1 KGHSH and CDR2 LQKENI. Trimming stripped 4 bases from V and 1 base from J, with 4 bases between. CDR3 length: 12 residues.

The CDR3: CASSFRDSAVSGNTIYF. CDR3 in DNA: TGCGCCAGCAGTTTTAGGGACAGCGCCGTCTCTGGAAACACCATATATTTT. The V and J genes are TRBV5-1 and TRBJ1-3; TRBD1 agrees at 7 bases. V lost 5 bases and J lost 0; bases outside the gene matches: 11. This CDR3 is 17 amino acids long. Germline V gives CDR1 SGHRS, CDR2 YFSETQ.

This chain links TRBV27 with TRBJ1-1, with 9 bases fitting TRBD1. The CDR3 spans 12 residues. Per germline, CDR1 MNHEY and CDR2 SMNVEV (reference sequence). V lost 3 bases, J lost 10 bases, and 3 bases stayed unmatched. The chain's CDR3 is CASSFGQGRAFF. The CDR3 DNA reads as TGTGCCAGCAGTTTTGGACAGGGGAGAGCTTTCTTT.

V gene TRBV7-9 combines with J gene TRBJ2-7, with a tentative D call TRBD1 (5 bases). The CDR3 contains 13 residues. Germline V CDR1 and CDR2: SEHNR, FQNEAQ (reference sequence). V was cut by 1 base and J by 5 bases, with 9 bases left in between. The CDR3 here is CASSLEGKNEQYF. The CDR3 DNA follows: TGTGCCAGCAGCTTAGAGGGGAAAAACGAGCAGTACTTC.